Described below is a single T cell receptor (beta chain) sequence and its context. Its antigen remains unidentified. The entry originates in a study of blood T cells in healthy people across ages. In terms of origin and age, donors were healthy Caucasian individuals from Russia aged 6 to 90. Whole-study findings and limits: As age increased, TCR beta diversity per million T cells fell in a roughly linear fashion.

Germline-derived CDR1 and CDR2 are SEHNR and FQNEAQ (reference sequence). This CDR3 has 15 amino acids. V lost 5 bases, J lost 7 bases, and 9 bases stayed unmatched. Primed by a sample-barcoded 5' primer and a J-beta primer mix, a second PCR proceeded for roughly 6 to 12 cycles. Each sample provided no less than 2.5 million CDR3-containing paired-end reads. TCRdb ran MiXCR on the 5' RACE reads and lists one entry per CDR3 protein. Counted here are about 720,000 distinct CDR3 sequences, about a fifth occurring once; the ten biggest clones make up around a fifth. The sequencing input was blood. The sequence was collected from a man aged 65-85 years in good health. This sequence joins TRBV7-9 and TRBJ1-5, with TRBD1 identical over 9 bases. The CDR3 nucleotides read TGTGCCAGCAGCGACCGGGACAGGGAGGGCCAGCCCCAGCATTTT. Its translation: CASSDRDREGQPQHF.